The source of this TCR beta chain is a study of blood T cells in healthy people across ages. It was with a sample-barcoded 5' primer and a J-beta primer mix that a second PCR of roughly 7 to 12 cycles was run. TCRdb recomputed calls from the 5' RACE reads with MiXCR, one row per CDR3 protein. The sample shows hundreds of thousands of distinct CDR3 sequences, around 46% of them seen only once. Trimming removed 5 bases from V and 7 bases from J; junction bases left unmatched: 8. CDR1 and CDR2 (germline): SEHNR, FQNEAQ (reference sequence). The length of the CDR3 is 14 residues. The chain couples TRBV7-9 to TRBJ2-5; 9 bases are shared with TRBD1. Sequenced sample: blood. This sequence originates from a woman aged 60-75 years in good health. CDR3 in DNA: TGTGCCAGCAGCGCAGGACAGGGGTGGGGGACCCAGTACTTC. Protein product: CASSAGQGWGTQYF.